This T cell receptor (beta chain) derives from a study of blood T cell repertoires in COVID-19. Germline-derived CDR1 and CDR2 are GTSNPN and SVGIG (reference sequence). After removal of 2 bases from V and 7 bases from J, the junction contained 3 bases not matched to a gene. The CDR3 is 13 residues long. In the source study's methods: Reference gene primers were amplified, and this amplification served to estimate nucleated cell counts. TCRdb's table, derived via immunoSEQ multiplex PCR, lists solely in-frame clones and lacks some. The DNA gave D and trimming, while V, J and clone size come from that table. This sample has fewer than 70,000 clones, with about four fifths found just once.

The sequence came from a man aged 50 to 60 with active COVID-19. Source material: peripheral blood. The rearrangement uses TRBV30 and TRBJ2-1, with TRBD2 identical over 9 bases. The CDR3 is CAWSFSGSNEQFF. The CDR3 DNA follows: TGTGCCTGGAGTTTTAGCGGGAGTAATGAGCAGTTCTTC.